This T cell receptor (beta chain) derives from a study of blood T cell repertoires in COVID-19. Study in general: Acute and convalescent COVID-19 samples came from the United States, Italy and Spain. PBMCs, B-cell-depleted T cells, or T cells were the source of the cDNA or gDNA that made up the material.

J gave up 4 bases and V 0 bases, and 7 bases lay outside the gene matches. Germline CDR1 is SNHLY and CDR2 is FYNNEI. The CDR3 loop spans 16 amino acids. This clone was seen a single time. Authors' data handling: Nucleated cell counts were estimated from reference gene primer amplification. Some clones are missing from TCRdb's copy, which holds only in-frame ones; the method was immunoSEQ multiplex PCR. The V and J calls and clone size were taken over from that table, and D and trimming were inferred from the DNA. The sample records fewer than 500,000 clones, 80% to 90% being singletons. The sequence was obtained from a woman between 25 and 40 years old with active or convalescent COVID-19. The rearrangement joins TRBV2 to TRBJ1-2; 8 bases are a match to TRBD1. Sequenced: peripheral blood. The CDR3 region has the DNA TGTGCCAGCAGTGAAGCGCTAGGGACAGGTCCCTATGGCTACACCTTC. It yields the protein CASSEALGTGPYGYTF.